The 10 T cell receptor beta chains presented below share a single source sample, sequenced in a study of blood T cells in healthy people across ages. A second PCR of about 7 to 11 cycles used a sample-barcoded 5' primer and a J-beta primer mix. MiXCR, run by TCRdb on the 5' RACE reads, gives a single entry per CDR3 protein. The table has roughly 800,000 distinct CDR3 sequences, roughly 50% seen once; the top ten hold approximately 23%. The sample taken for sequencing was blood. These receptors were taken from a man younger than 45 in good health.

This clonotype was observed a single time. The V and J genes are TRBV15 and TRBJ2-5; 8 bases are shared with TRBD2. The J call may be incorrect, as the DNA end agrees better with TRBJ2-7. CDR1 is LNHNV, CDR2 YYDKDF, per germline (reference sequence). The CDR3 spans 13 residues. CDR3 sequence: CATSRASGHEQYF. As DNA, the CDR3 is TGTGCCACCAGCAGGGCTAGCGGGCACGAGCAGTACTTC.

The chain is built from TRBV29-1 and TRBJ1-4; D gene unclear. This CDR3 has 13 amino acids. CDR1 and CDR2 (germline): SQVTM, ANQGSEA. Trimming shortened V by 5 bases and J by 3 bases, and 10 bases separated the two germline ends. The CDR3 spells CSVTDQANEKLFF. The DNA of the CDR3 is TGCAGCGTTACGGATCAGGCTAATGAAAAACTGTTTTTT.

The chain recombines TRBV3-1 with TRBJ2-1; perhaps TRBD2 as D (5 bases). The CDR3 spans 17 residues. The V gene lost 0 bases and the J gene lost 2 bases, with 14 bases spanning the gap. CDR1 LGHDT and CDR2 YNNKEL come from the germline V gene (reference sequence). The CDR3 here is CASSQDYDGIPYNEQFF. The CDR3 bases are TGTGCCAGCAGCCAAGATTACGACGGGATACCCTACAATGAGCAGTTCTTC.

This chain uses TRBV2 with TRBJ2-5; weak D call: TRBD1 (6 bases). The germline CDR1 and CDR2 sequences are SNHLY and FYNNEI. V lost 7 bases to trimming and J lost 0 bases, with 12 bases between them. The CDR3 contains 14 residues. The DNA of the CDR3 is TGTGCCAGCAACGGACAGACGTACCAAGAGACCCAGTACTTC. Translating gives CASNGQTYQETQYF.

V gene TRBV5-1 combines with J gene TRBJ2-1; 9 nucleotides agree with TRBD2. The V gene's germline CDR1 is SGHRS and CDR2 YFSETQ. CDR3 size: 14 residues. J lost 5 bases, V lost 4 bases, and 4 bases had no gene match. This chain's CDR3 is CASSRVAGDNEQFF. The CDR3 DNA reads TGCGCCAGCAGCCGGGTAGCGGGGGACAATGAGCAGTTCTTC.

For the CDR3, the DNA is TGTGCCAGCAGTTATGACAGCGCCCGATATCAGCCCCAGCATTTT. Its protein product is CASSYDSARYQPQHF. This chain links TRBV6-2 or TRBV6-3 with TRBJ1-5, with a possible D match to TRBD1 (5 bases). The V end was cut by 3 bases, the J end by 5 bases, with 14 bases between. Germline V gives CDR1 MNHEY, CDR2 SVGEGT. This CDR3 region has 15 residues.

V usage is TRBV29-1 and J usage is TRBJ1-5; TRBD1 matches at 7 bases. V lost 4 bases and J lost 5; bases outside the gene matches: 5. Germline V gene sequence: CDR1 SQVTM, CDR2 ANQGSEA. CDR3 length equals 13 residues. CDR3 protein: CSVGGDRYQPQHF. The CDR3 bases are TGCAGCGTTGGTGGGGACAGATATCAGCCCCAGCATTTT.

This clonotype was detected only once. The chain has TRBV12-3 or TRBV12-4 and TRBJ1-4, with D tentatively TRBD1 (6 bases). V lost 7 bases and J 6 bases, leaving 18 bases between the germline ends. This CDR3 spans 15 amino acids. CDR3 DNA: TGTGCCAGCACAGCCGCAGGGGAAGGGGATGAAAAACTGTTTTTT. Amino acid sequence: CASTAAGEGDEKLFF.

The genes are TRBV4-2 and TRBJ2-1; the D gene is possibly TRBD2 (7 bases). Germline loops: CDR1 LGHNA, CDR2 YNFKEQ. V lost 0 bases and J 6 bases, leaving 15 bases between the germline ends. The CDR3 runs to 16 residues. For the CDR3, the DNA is TGTGCCAGCAGCCAAGATTTCAGCCGGGGGGCCAATGAGCAGTTCTTC. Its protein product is CASSQDFSRGANEQFF.

CDR3 DNA sequence: TGTGCCTGGAGGGCCGGGAGTACGGGTGAAGCTTTCTTT. Its protein product is CAWRAGSTGEAFF. The chain combines TRBV30 with TRBJ1-1; D is unresolved. This CDR3 contains 13 residues. Germline V CDR1 and CDR2: GTSNPN, SVGIG (reference sequence). Between the trimmed V and J ends, which lost 3 bases and 7 bases, there was a span of 15 bases.